This is a list of T cell receptor beta chains from one sample in a study of CD8+ T cells in alopecia areata. Only in-frame clones appear in the TCRdb table, and some are missing; sequencing was by immunoSEQ multiplex PCR. The sample has some 190,000 clones; 51% are singletons. Sequencing used CD8+ T cells sorted from blood, obtained at roughly week 53, from a patient treated with tofacitinib. These receptors were taken from a human donor with alopecia areata. Each CDR3 is given without its conserved first and last residue. The order of the fields is J gene, V gene, CDR3 protein.

>TRBJ2-5|TRBV4-3
ASSRLGHVEETQY
>TRBJ1-2|TRBV29-1
SVEDGQLLGYT
>TRBJ2-7|TRBV4-3
ASSQETGVDWLSYEQY
>TRBJ2-7|TRBV10-3
AISDPGADGFEQY
>TRBJ2-1|TRBV2
ASIGPGTRKTYNEQF
>TRBJ2-7|TRBV6-5
ASSYSNINEQY
>TRBJ2-6|TRBV9
ASSVVGAGANVLT
>TRBJ2-2|TRBV5-1
ASSPQQGRSGELF
>TRBJ2-7|TRBV5-6
ASSLLMEEQY
>TRBJ2-5|TRBV5-1
ASSPGLGAQETQY
>TRBJ2-2|TRBV14
ASSQDLADDTGELF